This TCR beta chain stems from a study of post-analysis software for immune sequencing data. Study results and caveats: Relative to controls, patients had roughly five TRBV segments at higher frequency, with TRBV5-6, TRBV5-1 and TRBV20-1 among these.

With regard to this clonotype: What it recognizes is unknown.

TCR beta cDNA libraries included unique molecular identifiers. In TCRdb, the PCR reads were re-called with MiXCR into one record per CDR3 protein. This table has 450,000 to 650,000 distinct CDR3 sequences, around 40% appearing once. Germline trimming cut 5 bases from V and 7 bases from J; bases unmatched to any gene: 14. The CDR3 has 16 amino acids. Germline V gives CDR1 KGHSH, CDR2 LQKENI. The gene calls are TRBV18 and TRBJ2-7, with 10 bases aligning to TRBD1. Sequencing was done on a sample of blood. This TCR was recovered from a girl aged 10-17 years with multiple sclerosis. In nucleotides, the CDR3 is TGTGCCAGCTCAAACCGGGACAGGGGTTTTCTCCGGGAGCAGTACTTC. Its protein product is CASSNRDRGFLREQYF.